These 9 T cell receptor beta chains came from one sample sequenced in a study of blood T cell repertoires in COVID-19. The assay was immunoSEQ multiplex PCR, and TCRdb's table has in-frame clones only and misses some. Of under 300,000 clones detected, 89% appear once; the ten largest clones hold approximately 1.5%. The sequenced sample was PBMCs or T cells enriched from blood (not recorded which). These receptors all stem from a woman between 40 and 55 years old who had recovered from COVID-19.

V is TRBV28 and J is TRBJ2-7, with 8 bases lining up with TRBD1. Losses at the gene ends were 4 bases for V and 5 bases for J; bases not matched to a gene: 7. Germline CDR1 MDHEN, CDR2 SYDVKM. This CDR3 spans 14 amino acids. In nucleotides, the CDR3 is TGTGCCAGCAGTTACAGGGGGTGGGAGAACGAGCAGTACTTC. Translation gives CASSYRGWENEQYF.

This clone has only a few counts. The chain uses TRBV19 and TRBJ2-7; 7 bases line up with TRBD1. This CDR3 has 19 residues. Germline V lookup: CDR1 LNHDA, CDR2 SQIVND (reference sequence). J was trimmed by 3 bases and V by 4 bases; bases with no gene match: 21. CDR3 bases: TGTGCCAGTAGTAAAACCGGGACAGACCCTATCTCAATGAACTACGAGCAGTACTTC. It codes for CASSKTGTDPISMNYEQYF.

The chain is built from TRBV12-3 or TRBV12-4 and TRBJ1-1; D is ambiguous. The V and J ends lost 3 bases and 6 bases respectively, with 11 bases between them. The CDR3 is made up of 13 amino acids. The CDR3 region has the DNA TGTGCCAGCAGTTTTAGTCGGGTTGCTGAAGCTTTCTTT. As protein: CASSFSRVAEAFF.

This chain joins TRBV6-5 and TRBJ1-6, with 8 positions matching TRBD1. V dropped 8 bases and J dropped 13; count of bases not matched to a gene: 4. CDR3 length: 11 residues. Per the germline V gene, CDR1 is MNHEY and CDR2 is SVGAGI. The CDR3 loop is CASDRGNPLHF. CDR3 DNA sequence: TGTGCCAGCGACAGGGGCAACCCCCTCCACTTT.

The CDR3 protein is CASSLFAGGRSSYNSPLHF. The CDR3 DNA reads TGTGCCAGCAGCTTATTCGCAGGGGGCAGGAGCTCCTATAATTCACCCCTCCACTTT. V and J are TRBV5-6 and TRBJ1-6; TRBD1 matches 8 bases. J lost 0 bases, V lost 2 bases, and 10 bases had no gene match. The CDR3 loop spans 19 amino acids. The germline CDR1 and CDR2 sequences are SGHDT and YYEEEE.

The V call is TRBV9, the J call TRBJ2-1, with a possible D match to TRBD2 (6 bases). From germline, CDR1 is SGDLS and CDR2 YYNGEE. This CDR3 has 15 amino acids. The ends were cut back, 2 bases at V and 4 bases at J, with 13 bases in the middle. CDR3 in DNA: TGTGCCAGCAGCGTTAGCGGAAACCCTTACAATGAGCAGTTCTTC. As protein: CASSVSGNPYNEQFF. The full variable domain, rest sourced from reference TRBV9 and TRBJ2-1, is DSGVTQTPKHLITATGQRVTLRCSPRSGDLSVYWYQQSLDQGLQFLIQYYNGEERAKGNILERFSAQQFPDLHSELNLSSLELGDSALYFCASSVSGNPYNEQFFGPGTRLTVL.

As concerns this clone: The junction and the germline gene differ at one end; a read error may be behind it. This rearrangement joins TRBV7-9 to TRBJ1-2, with TRBD1 matching over 7 bases. Looked up from germline, CDR1 is SEHNR and CDR2 is FQNEAQ (reference sequence). There are 12 residues in the CDR3. CDR3: CASSGRDSDQSF. Written as DNA, the CDR3 is TGTGCCAGCAGCGGCCGGGACAGCGACCAGTCCTTC.

The chain links TRBV19 to TRBJ2-1; 10 bases agree with TRBD2. With 5 bases clipped from V and 4 bases from J, the junction kept 8 bases outside the gene matches. The CDR3 sequence is 16 residues long. Germline assignment: CDR1 LNHDA and CDR2 SQIVND (reference sequence). The CDR3 region is CASSRSGLADYNEQFF. The CDR3 DNA is TGTGCCAGTAGTCGAAGCGGACTAGCGGATTACAATGAGCAGTTCTTC.

This chain uses TRBV18 with TRBJ1-2, with D maybe TRBD1 (5 bases). Trimming pared 3 bases from V and 12 bases from J, leaving 20 bases between. Germline V lookup: CDR1 KGHSH, CDR2 LQKENI. There are 14 residues in the CDR3. DNA for the CDR3: TGTGCCAGCTCACCCGACAGAAAGCCGGGTTACCACACCTTC. This codes for CASSPDRKPGYHTF.